Each of the 28 T cell receptor beta chains below was sequenced from the same sample in a study of T-cell memory formation after mild COVID-19. One entry per CDR3 protein results from TCRdb running MiXCR on the 5' RACE reads. The repertoire holds under 150,000 distinct CDR3 sequences, with about 20% as singletons. Sequencing was carried out using PBMCs or a T cell subset sorted from them (not recorded which). The receptors here all came from a man aged 18 to 35 who had mild COVID-19 (a few samples of this study predate the infection). Cell type and time point are not known.

This clonotype turned up a few times. CDR3 sequence reads: CSVDGDGLDTEAFF. The CDR3 DNA follows: TGCAGCGTTGACGGGGACGGCCTGGACACTGAAGCTTTCTTT. The chain recombines TRBV29-1 with TRBJ1-1; D perhaps matches TRBD1 (5 bases). This CDR3 region has 14 residues. Germline CDR1 and CDR2: SQVTM and ANQGSEA. V was cut by 3 bases and J by 3 bases, with 14 bases left in between.

This clonotype was observed a few times. The chain combines TRBV4-3 with TRBJ2-7, with D unclear. V lost 1 base, J lost 3 bases, and 13 bases lay in between. The CDR3 is made up of 15 amino acids. Germline loops: CDR1 LGHNA, CDR2 YSLEER. CDR3 nucleotides: TGCGCCAGCAGCCAAGGGGTTTCTGCTCTCTACGAGCAGTACGTC. This gives the protein CASSQGVSALYEQYV.

This clonotype was seen a few times. The rearrangement joins TRBV28 to TRBJ2-1, with TRBD2 matching over 8 bases. Trimming took 3 bases from V and 7 from J; bases not matched to a gene: 14. Germline assignment: CDR1 MDHEN and CDR2 SYDVKM. The CDR3 length is 17 residues. The CDR3 is CASSFPPLADRRNEQFF. The CDR3 coding sequence is TGTGCCAGCAGTTTCCCCCCACTAGCGGATCGGCGGAATGAGCAGTTCTTC.

This clonotype was detected ten times or more. The CDR3 nucleotides are TGTGCCAGCAGTACCGATCCGGTGGGACAGGGGACCTATGGCTACACCTTC. Amino acids: CASSTDPVGQGTYGYTF. V usage is TRBV12-3 or TRBV12-4 and J usage is TRBJ1-2; 10 positions agree with TRBD1. The trim removed 5 bases at V and 4 bases at J, leaving 13 bases unmatched. The CDR3 is 17 amino acids.

There are a few counts of this clonotype. V and J are TRBV5-5 and TRBJ1-1; D is undetermined. The CDR3 has 13 residues. Germline lookup yields CDR1 SGHKS and CDR2 YYEKEE (reference sequence). V lost 4 bases and J 4 bases, leaving 11 bases between the germline ends. The CDR3 DNA follows: TGTGCCAGCAGCCGGGGTTTCAGCACTGAAGCTTTCTTT. It codes for CASSRGFSTEAFF.

This clonotype was seen many times. The chain joins TRBV6-5 to TRBJ2-1, with TRBD2 matching over 8 bases. V trimming: 2 bases; J trimming: 8 bases; junction bases outside the gene matches: 8. The CDR3 consists of 15 residues. From germline, CDR1 is MNHEY and CDR2 SVGAGI. CDR3 region: CASSYAHGGVDEQFF. Written as DNA, the CDR3 is TGTGCCAGCAGTTACGCCCACGGGGGGGTCGATGAGCAGTTCTTC.

This chain connects TRBV4-3 to TRBJ2-6; D remains ambiguous. CDR1 is LGHNA, CDR2 YSLEER, per germline. The CDR3 loop spans 16 amino acids. V shed 0 bases and J shed 0 bases, with 6 bases lying between them. The chain's CDR3 is CASSQDIVSGANVLTF. The CDR3 DNA sequence: TGCGCCAGCAGCCAAGATATTGTCTCTGGGGCCAACGTCCTGACTTTC.

This clonotype has just a few counts. The genes are TRBV12-3 or TRBV12-4 and TRBJ2-7; tentatively, D is TRBD1 or TRBD2 (5 bases each). V lost 1 base, J lost 3 bases, and 7 bases lay in between. The CDR3 is 13 residues long. The CDR3 sequence: CASSLGGGYEQYV. The CDR3 DNA reads TGTGCCAGCAGTTTAGGTGGGGGCTACGAGCAGTACGTC.

The chain carries TRBV9 and TRBJ1-6, with 7 bases that match TRBD1. Germline V gene data show CDR1 as SGDLS and CDR2 as YYNGEE. The CDR3 totals 15 residues. After removal of 3 bases from V and 7 bases from J, the junction contained 7 bases not matched to a gene. CDR3 in amino acids: CASSAGDSLNSPLHF. DNA for the CDR3: TGTGCCAGCAGCGCTGGGGACAGCCTCAATTCACCCCTCCACTTT.

In this sample, this clonotype turned up a few times. The CDR3 is CASSQRRDGYYNEQFF. As DNA, the CDR3 is TGTGCCAGCAGCCAACGAAGGGACGGATACTACAATGAGCAGTTCTTC. The rearrangement joins TRBV3-1 to TRBJ2-1, with D perhaps assigned TRBD1 or TRBD2 (5 bases each). Trimming left V 2 bases short and J 3 bases short, with 14 bases between. The CDR3 length is 16 residues. Germline V gene data show CDR1 as LGHDT and CDR2 as YNNKEL (reference sequence).

The table lists this clonotype with a few counts. The chain carries TRBV29-1 and TRBJ2-7; a weak D match, TRBD2 (5 bases). Trimming shortened V by 0 bases and J by 2 bases, and 14 bases separated the two germline ends. CDR1 and CDR2 (germline): SQVTM, ANQGSEA. The CDR3 has 15 residues. In DNA, the CDR3 is TGCAGCGTTGAAGATCTTGTGGGAGATGCCTACGAGCAGTACTTC. Translating it yields CSVEDLVGDAYEQYF.

In its sample, this clonotype was seen many times. The rearrangement links TRBV9 to TRBJ2-1, with TRBD2 matching over 8 bases. V lost 2 bases and J lost 8; bases outside the gene matches: 9. Germline CDR1 SGDLS, CDR2 YYNGEE. This CDR3 is 15 amino acids long. The CDR3 DNA reads TGTGCCAGCAGCGTGGAGGGACTAGGGATCGATGAGCAGTTCTTC. Protein: CASSVEGLGIDEQFF.

The chain couples TRBV7-9 to TRBJ2-5, with 10 bases that match TRBD1. V gave up 2 bases and J gave up 4 bases; unmatched junction bases: 13. From germline, CDR1 is SEHNR and CDR2 FQNEAQ (reference sequence). The CDR3 runs to 18 residues. The CDR3 DNA reads as TGTGCCAGCAGCTTACGAGACAGGGGGCGCATCCTGACAGAGACCCAGTACTTC. This gives the protein CASSLRDRGRILTETQYF.

The rearrangement uses TRBV11-2 and TRBJ1-2; tentatively, D is TRBD1 (5 bases). Trimming stripped 0 bases from V and 8 bases from J, with 16 bases between. Germline values: CDR1 SGHAT, CDR2 FQNNGV. The CDR3 extends over 15 amino acids. The CDR3, as DNA: TGTGCCAGCAGCTTAGAGGTCATGTTGGGGGGAGGCTACACCTTC. It yields the protein CASSLEVMLGGGYTF. Filled out from reference TRBV11-2 and TRBJ1-2, the complete variable domain reads EAGVAQSPRYKIIEKRQSVAFWCNPISGHATLYWYQQILGQGPKLLIQFQNNGVVDDSQLPKDRFSAERLKGVDSTLKIQPAKLEDSAVYLCASSLEVMLGGGYTFGSGTRLTVV.

There are a few counts of this clonotype. This chain links TRBV13 with TRBJ1-5; D is unclear. The CDR3 spans 15 residues. V was pared by 0 bases and J by 0 bases, with 6 bases between. Germline V gene data show CDR1 as PRHDT and CDR2 as FYEKMQ (reference sequence). This chain's CDR3 is CASSLGVGSNQPQHF. The CDR3 DNA follows: TGTGCCAGCAGCTTAGGGGTTGGTAGCAATCAGCCCCAGCATTTT.

The rearrangement uses TRBV6-6 and TRBJ2-3; 7 positions match TRBD2. Germline V gene lookup returns CDR1 MNHNY and CDR2 SVGAGI (reference sequence). The CDR3 runs 12 residues. After removal of 5 bases from V and 7 bases from J, the junction contained 3 bases not matched to a gene. In nucleotides, the CDR3 is TGTGCCAGCAGTGGACTAGAGTATACGCAGTATTTT. It yields the protein CASSGLEYTQYF.

The V call is TRBV24-1, the J call TRBJ2-3; weak D call: TRBD1 (6 bases). V lost 3 bases and J 1 base, leaving 10 bases between the germline ends. There are 15 residues in the CDR3. Germline CDR1 KGHDR, CDR2 SFDVKD. For the CDR3, the DNA is TGTGCCACCAGTGATGTGGACAGTGGCACAGATACGCAGTATTTT. It specifies CATSDVDSGTDTQYF.

This sequence joins TRBV18 and TRBJ1-1; 7 nucleotides match TRBD1. Germline values: CDR1 KGHSH, CDR2 LQKENI. The CDR3 is 16 amino acids. V was pared by 4 bases and J by 3 bases, with 11 bases of the junction left unmatched. This CDR3 reads CASSLGQEPFYTEAFF. The CDR3 DNA sequence: TGTGCCAGCTCACTTGGACAGGAGCCTTTCTACACTGAAGCTTTCTTT. Supplemented by reference TRBV18 and TRBJ1-1, the full variable domain reads NAGVMQNPRHLVRRRGQEARLRCSPMKGHSHVYWYRQLPEEGLKFMVYLQKENIIDESGMPKERFSAEFPKEGPSILRIQQVVRGDSAAYFCASSLGQEPFYTEAFFGQGTRLTVV.

There are a few counts of this clonotype. The chain recombines TRBV12-3 or TRBV12-4 with TRBJ2-1, with 8 positions matching TRBD2. Trimming cost V 8 bases and J 7 bases; bases outside gene matches: 7. This CDR3 has 13 amino acids. CDR3 nucleotide sequence: TGTGCCAGCTACCGGGGGGGGTGGAATGAGCAGTTCTTC. Protein sequence: CASYRGGWNEQFF.

The chain uses TRBV6-5 and TRBJ2-2; 10 nucleotides line up with TRBD1. Germline V gene data show CDR1 as MNHEY and CDR2 as SVGAGI. Trimming at V came to 6 bases and at J to 5 bases, leaving 6 bases not matched to a gene. The CDR3 runs 15 residues. CDR3 DNA: TGTGCCAGCAGCCGACAGGGGGCATGGACCGGGGAGCTGTTTTTT. Amino acid sequence: CASSRQGAWTGELFF.

This clonotype was counted between two and nine times. This sequence joins TRBV5-6 and TRBJ2-1; TRBD1 matches 9 bases. The germline V gene encodes CDR1 SGHDT and CDR2 YYEEEE. The V gene end was trimmed by 1 base and the J gene end by 5 bases; junction bases not matched to a gene: 4. This CDR3 region has 15 residues. CDR3 bases: TGTGCCAGCAGCTTGAGTGGGACAGGGCACAATGAGCAGTTCTTC. Amino acid sequence: CASSLSGTGHNEQFF.

The chain uses TRBV4-2 and TRBJ1-2; D remains unclear. The V end lost 3 bases, the J end lost 0 bases, and 17 bases lay between the germline ends. Germline lookup yields CDR1 LGHNA and CDR2 YNFKEQ. The CDR3 consists of 17 residues. This CDR3 reads CASSHRTRQLANYGYTF. CDR3 nucleotide sequence: TGTGCCAGCAGCCACCGAACCCGGCAGCTAGCTAACTATGGCTACACCTTC.

This clonotype came up a few times. The CDR3, as DNA: TGTGCCACTCAGAGACCAGACAGCCCCAAGCAGTACTTC. As protein: CATQRPDSPKQYF. The rearrangement joins TRBV10-3 to TRBJ2-7, with D possibly TRBD1 on 5 matching bases. Trimming stripped 10 bases from V and 8 bases from J, with 21 bases between. CDR1 is ENHRY and CDR2 is SYGVKD in the germline V gene. This CDR3 has 13 amino acids.

The chain combines TRBV20-1 with TRBJ1-1; no firm D call. Trimming cost V 7 bases and J 6 bases, with 15 bases left between them. Germline lookup yields CDR1 DFQATT and CDR2 SNEGSKA (reference sequence). The length of the CDR3 is 12 residues. DNA for the CDR3: TGCAGTGTTATCAGTAGGAGCCCTGAAGCTTTCTTT. Residues: CSVISRSPEAFF.

This clonotype occurred a few times. The chain recombines TRBV12-3 or TRBV12-4 with TRBJ2-6; the D is unclear. The CDR3 sequence is 12 residues long. V gave up 6 bases and J gave up 1 base, with 1 base separating them. CDR3 sequence (DNA): TGTGCCAGCAGGTCTGGGGCCAACGTCCTGACTTTC. This gives the protein CASRSGANVLTF.

This clonotype appeared a few times. The V call is TRBV9, the J call TRBJ1-1; D ambiguous. This CDR3 comprises 13 residues. CDR1 is SGDLS and CDR2 is YYNGEE in the germline V gene. V was clipped by 4 bases and J by 4 bases, with 11 bases between them. CDR3 region: CASSPPRGTEAFF. The CDR3 DNA is TGTGCCAGCAGCCCGCCGCGGGGCACTGAAGCTTTCTTT.

This clonotype was observed a handful of times. V usage is TRBV5-1 and J usage is TRBJ2-7, with 7 bases matching TRBD2. The junction had 4 bases not matched to a gene; V was cut back by 4 bases and J by 0 bases. The CDR3 sequence is 14 residues long. Germline loops: CDR1 SGHRS, CDR2 YFSETQ. Here the CDR3 DNA reads TGCGCCAGCAGCCTGGGGGGGATCTCCTACGAGCAGTACGTC. It encodes CASSLGGISYEQYV.

The rearrangement uses TRBV9 and TRBJ2-2; the D is unclear. Trimming stripped 1 base from V and 6 bases from J, with 7 bases between. Germline V gene data show CDR1 as SGDLS and CDR2 as YYNGEE. The CDR3 totals 13 residues. The CDR3: CASSVKHAGELFF. CDR3 nucleotides: TGTGCCAGCAGCGTAAAGCACGCCGGGGAGCTGTTTTTT.